This T cell receptor (beta chain) derives from a study of beta chain features in type 1 diabetes. Overall study: Sorted cells, approximately 100,000,000 in number, were examined across all samples.

This clone turned up a few times. The CDR3 is made up of 16 amino acids. Trimming cost V 4 bases and J 3 bases; bases outside gene matches: 8. CDR1 SGHRS and CDR2 YFSETQ come from the germline V gene. TCRB transcripts that were expressed got sequenced, as all of the isolated RNA had been reverse transcribed. Sequencing was performed with immunoSEQ multiplex PCR; in TCRdb, only in-frame clones are kept and a portion is missing. The data hold hundreds of thousands of clones, with around 13% observed a single time. The source material was central memory CD4+ T cells from blood. The J gene is TRBJ2-2, the V gene TRBV5-1; 8 nucleotides agree with TRBD2. This clonotype was sampled from a man aged 25-45 years in good health. This CDR3 reads CASSEIAGSYTGELFF. CDR3 sequence (DNA): TGCGCCAGCAGCGAAATAGCGGGATCTTACACCGGGGAGCTGTTTTTT.